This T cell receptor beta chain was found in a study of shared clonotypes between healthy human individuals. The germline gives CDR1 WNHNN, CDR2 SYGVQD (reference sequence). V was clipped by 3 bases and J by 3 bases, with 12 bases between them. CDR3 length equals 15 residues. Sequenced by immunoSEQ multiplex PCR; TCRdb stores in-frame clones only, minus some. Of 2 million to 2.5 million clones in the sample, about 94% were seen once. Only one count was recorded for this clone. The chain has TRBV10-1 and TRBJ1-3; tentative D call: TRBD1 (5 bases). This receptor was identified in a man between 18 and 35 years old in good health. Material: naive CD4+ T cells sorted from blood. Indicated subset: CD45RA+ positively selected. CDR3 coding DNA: TGCGCCAGCAGTGACCGTCGGGGGTTTGGAAACACCATATATTTT. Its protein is CASSDRRGFGNTIYF.